Shown below are 22 T cell receptor beta chains from a single sample sequenced in a study of T cell changes during pregnancy in multiple sclerosis. Clones were sequenced by immunoSEQ multiplex PCR, and TCRdb holds only the in-frame ones, with some missing. The sample has about 39,000 clones, around 90% seen once. Sequenced here: CD4+ T cells from peripheral blood mononuclear cells, sampled in the third trimester of pregnancy. Source of these receptors: a female donor in good health, enrolled as a control in a pregnancy study.

The V and J genes are TRBV6-4 and TRBJ2-3; the match to TRBD2 covers 9 bases. The CDR3 is 16 residues long. The V gene end was trimmed by 2 bases and the J gene end by 3 bases; junction bases not matched to a gene: 6. Germline V gene lookup returns CDR1 MRHNA and CDR2 SNTAGT. In DNA form, the CDR3 reads TGTGCCAGCAGTGACCTTAGCGGGAGCGGGACAGATACGCAGTATTTT. Translation: CASSDLSGSGTDTQYF.

The rearrangement links TRBV4-2 to TRBJ1-5, with 9 nucleotides matching TRBD1. With 1 base clipped from V and 5 bases from J, the junction kept 9 bases outside the gene matches. CDR3 size: 17 residues. CDR1 and CDR2 (germline): LGHNA, YNFKEQ. In DNA, the CDR3 is TGTGCCAGCAGCCAAGTTTCCCACGACAGGGGGGATCAGCCCCAGCATTTT. Translated, it gives CASSQVSHDRGDQPQHF.

The V gene is TRBV30, the J gene TRBJ1-5, with D hard to call. The CDR3 has 13 amino acids. V lost 7 bases to trimming and J lost 1 base, with 11 bases between them. CDR1 and CDR2 (germline): GTSNPN, SVGIG (reference sequence). CDR3 sequence reads: CAYQTGSNQPQHF. The CDR3 DNA reads TGTGCCTACCAGACCGGGAGCAATCAGCCCCAGCATTTT.

This chain joins TRBV11-2 and TRBJ1-2; 9 bases match TRBD1. The V gene's germline CDR1 is SGHAT and CDR2 FQNNGV. There are 15 residues in the CDR3. V trimming: 5 bases; J trimming: 0 bases; junction bases outside the gene matches: 4. The CDR3, as DNA: TGTGCCAGCAGCCGGGACAGGGCTCCTAACTATGGCTACACCTTC. This sequence encodes CASSRDRAPNYGYTF.

The rearrangement links TRBV5-4 to TRBJ2-6; the match to TRBD2 covers 8 bases. This CDR3 spans 19 amino acids. V shed 5 bases and J 1 base; nucleotides not matched to a gene: 14. The germline V gene has CDR1 SGHNT and CDR2 YYREEE (reference sequence). The CDR3 sequence is CASSGGREGENSGANVLTF. Here the CDR3 DNA reads TGTGCCAGCAGTGGGGGCCGGGAGGGGGAGAATTCTGGGGCCAACGTCCTGACTTTC.

The genes are TRBV5-1 and TRBJ2-1, with a weak D call TRBD2 (6 bases). This CDR3 is built from 15 residues. Trimming shortened V by 4 bases and J by 2 bases, and 13 bases separated the two germline ends. Germline-derived CDR1 and CDR2 are SGHRS and YFSETQ. The CDR3 spells CASSGRDSTYNEQFF. The CDR3 region has the DNA TGCGCCAGCAGCGGGCGGGACTCTACCTACAATGAGCAGTTCTTC.

As to this clone: The junction and the germline gene differ at one end; a read error may be behind it. The chain combines TRBV10-3 with TRBJ2-3; 12 bases fit TRBD2. CDR1 and CDR2 from the germline V gene are ENHRY and SYGVKD. This CDR3 contains 14 residues. CDR3 in DNA: TGTGCCATCAGTGCGCTTACTAGCGGGGGGCCTAGCTGTTTT. This gives the protein CAISALTSGGPSCF.

The chain recombines TRBV4-1 with TRBJ2-1, with 10 bases identical to TRBD2. CDR3 size: 17 residues. J was trimmed by 8 bases and V by 2 bases; bases with no gene match: 12. CDR1 and CDR2 from the germline V gene are MGHRA and YSYEKL. The CDR3 region is CASSQPLAGALFYEQFF. For the CDR3, the DNA is TGCGCCAGCAGCCAACCCCTAGCGGGAGCTTTGTTCTATGAGCAGTTCTTC.

The chain uses TRBV19 and TRBJ1-2; maybe TRBD1 (5 bases). The length of the CDR3 is 13 residues. Germline CDR1 LNHDA, CDR2 SQIVND (reference sequence). V was shortened by 6 bases and J by 5 bases, with 13 bases between the two germline ends. CDR3 region: CASRGGVLYGYTF. The DNA for the CDR3 is TGTGCCAGTAGGGGGGGGGTCCTTTATGGCTACACCTTC.

The table lists this clone with a count of one. The V and J genes are TRBV7-9 and TRBJ2-1, with 8 bases that match TRBD2. The CDR3 totals 15 residues. The J segment lost 6 bases and the V segment lost 4 bases, leaving 8 bases of the junction unmatched. The germline CDR1 and CDR2 sequences are SEHNR and FQNEAQ (reference sequence). CDR3 in amino acids: CASSSPTGLANEQFF. CDR3 DNA sequence: TGTGCCAGCAGCTCCCCAACCGGACTAGCCAATGAGCAGTTCTTC.

The V gene is TRBV5-8, the J gene TRBJ1-5; D might be TRBD1 (6 bases). This CDR3 is built from 15 residues. CDR1 and CDR2 from the germline V gene are SGHTS and YDEGEE. V was shortened by 5 bases and J by 0 bases, with 12 bases between the two germline ends. The CDR3 loop is CASRRGQYSNQPQHF. CDR3 in DNA: TGTGCCAGCAGACGAGGACAGTATAGCAATCAGCCCCAGCATTTT.

The genes are TRBV5-1 and TRBJ2-1; 8 bases match TRBD2. In germline, CDR1 is SGHRS, CDR2 YFSETQ. The ends lost 4 bases at V and 2 bases at J; junction bases unmatched: 5. This CDR3 has 15 amino acids. This CDR3 is CASSPGTRPYNEQFF. CDR3 DNA sequence: TGCGCCAGCAGCCCGGGGACTAGGCCCTACAATGAGCAGTTCTTC. The full variable domain, in which reference TRBV5-1 and TRBJ2-1 provide the parts outside the CDR3, is KAGVTQTPRYLIKTRGQQVTLSCSPISGHRSVSWYQQTPGQGLQFLFEYFSETQRNKGNFPGRFSGRQFSNSRSEMNVSTLELGDSALYLCASSPGTRPYNEQFFGPGTRLTVL.

The count of this clone is one. The chain has TRBV6-1 and TRBJ1-3; D is unclear. V shed 8 bases and J shed 9 bases, with 17 bases lying between them. The V gene's germline CDR1 is MNHNS and CDR2 SASEGT. The CDR3 spans 13 residues. The chain's CDR3 is CASGVQAGGTIYF. The CDR3 DNA sequence: TGTGCCAGCGGAGTGCAGGCCGGAGGCACCATATATTTT.

This chain uses TRBV5-5 with TRBJ2-7, with D maybe TRBD1 (5 bases). V lost 3 bases, J lost 2 bases, and 18 bases lay in between. Germline CDR1 SGHKS, CDR2 YYEKEE (reference sequence). The CDR3 loop spans 16 amino acids. Here the CDR3 DNA reads TGTGCCAGCAGCTCCACGACAGTTTTGATGCCCTACGAGCAGTACTTC. Translation: CASSSTTVLMPYEQYF.

The chain is built from TRBV5-1 and TRBJ1-5, with unresolved D. The CDR3 is 13 amino acids. With 5 bases removed from V and 7 bases from J, the gap between germline ends came to 13 bases. Germline V gives CDR1 SGHRS, CDR2 YFSETQ. CDR3 residues: CASRETLGQPQHF. In DNA, the CDR3 is TGCGCCAGCAGGGAAACTCTGGGCCAGCCCCAGCATTTT.

The genes are TRBV27 and TRBJ1-1; 12 nucleotides align to TRBD1. This CDR3 has 16 amino acids. CDR1 MNHEY and CDR2 SMNVEV come from the germline V gene (reference sequence). Losses at the gene ends were 3 bases for V and 4 bases for J; bases not matched to a gene: 6. This CDR3 reads CASSFRDRGPLTEAFF. CDR3 DNA: TGTGCCAGCAGTTTCCGGGACAGGGGGCCTCTCACTGAAGCTTTCTTT.

The rearrangement links TRBV27 to TRBJ1-1; maybe TRBD1 (6 bases). The ends were cut back, 2 bases at V and 3 bases at J, with 7 bases in the middle. CDR3 length equals 13 residues. Germline V CDR1 and CDR2: MNHEY, SMNVEV (reference sequence). The CDR3: CASSLQGYTEAFF. CDR3 bases: TGTGCCAGCAGTTTACAGGGGTACACTGAAGCTTTCTTT.

CDR3 protein: CASSAAGTGYTEAFF. The CDR3 region has the DNA TGCGCCAGCAGTGCGGCCGGGACAGGATACACTGAAGCTTTCTTT. The chain combines TRBV10-1 with TRBJ1-1, with 8 bases matching TRBD1. V trimming: 4 bases; J trimming: 3 bases; junction bases outside the gene matches: 7. Germline V gene sequence: CDR1 WNHNN, CDR2 SYGVQD (reference sequence). This CDR3 spans 15 amino acids.

The chain employs TRBV4-2 and TRBJ2-1; 8 bases are shared with TRBD2. The J segment lost 10 bases and the V segment lost 1 base, leaving 3 bases of the junction unmatched. The CDR3 runs to 13 residues. Germline V CDR1 and CDR2: LGHNA, YNFKEQ. For the CDR3, the DNA is TGTGCCAGCAGCCAAGCGGGAGGGGGGGAGCAGTTCTTC. This sequence encodes CASSQAGGGEQFF.

V usage is TRBV4-1 and J usage is TRBJ2-1; TRBD2 is a possible D gene (5 bases). V dropped 2 bases and J dropped 10 bases, with 12 bases sitting between them. This CDR3 region has 13 residues. Per the germline V gene, CDR1 is MGHRA and CDR2 is YSYEKL. CDR3: CASSQSDLGEQFF. CDR3 in DNA: TGCGCCAGCAGCCAATCGGACTTAGGGGAGCAGTTCTTC.

The chain combines TRBV2 with TRBJ1-6, with a weak D call TRBD1 (5 bases). CDR1 SNHLY and CDR2 FYNNEI come from the germline V gene. V was pared by 7 bases and J by 6 bases, with 10 bases between. The length of the CDR3 is 13 residues. The chain's CDR3 is CASKRQTNSPLHF. In DNA form, the CDR3 reads TGTGCCAGCAAGAGACAGACTAATTCACCCCTCCACTTT.

The J gene is TRBJ1-2, the V gene TRBV5-6; TRBD1 matches 12 bases. Germline lookup yields CDR1 SGHDT and CDR2 YYEEEE. Losses at the gene ends were 4 bases for V and 0 bases for J; bases not matched to a gene: 4. The CDR3 totals 16 residues. The CDR3 sequence is CASSPGQGAANYGYTF. In DNA form, the CDR3 reads TGTGCCAGCAGCCCGGGACAGGGGGCCGCTAACTATGGCTACACCTTC.